This T cell receptor (beta chain) was found in a study of tumor and adjacent non-tumor tissue in lung cancer. As for the study in general: Samples averaged roughly 4.2 million productive TCRbeta reads each.

Concerning this clonotype: The junction departs from germline at one end; a sequencing error may be responsible.

The template was RNA from unsorted bulk tissue. The CDR3 consists of 13 residues. CDR1 is SGHDT, CDR2 YYEEEE, per germline. Three rounds of nested PCR, following a modified ARM-PCR protocol, produced the TCRbeta library. TCRdb re-analysed the multiplex PCR reads in MiXCR, keeping a single row per CDR3 protein. The sample includes more than 70,000 distinct CDR3 sequences, about three fifths of them seen just once. This chain uses TRBV5-6 with TRBJ1-6; D is undetermined. The material sequenced was lung tumor tissue. This clonotype was obtained from a man between 65 and 85 years old with non-small cell lung cancer. The CDR3 is CASSLVRDSSLHF. CDR3 DNA sequence: TGTGCCAGCAGCTTGGTCAGAGATTCATCCCTCCACTTT.